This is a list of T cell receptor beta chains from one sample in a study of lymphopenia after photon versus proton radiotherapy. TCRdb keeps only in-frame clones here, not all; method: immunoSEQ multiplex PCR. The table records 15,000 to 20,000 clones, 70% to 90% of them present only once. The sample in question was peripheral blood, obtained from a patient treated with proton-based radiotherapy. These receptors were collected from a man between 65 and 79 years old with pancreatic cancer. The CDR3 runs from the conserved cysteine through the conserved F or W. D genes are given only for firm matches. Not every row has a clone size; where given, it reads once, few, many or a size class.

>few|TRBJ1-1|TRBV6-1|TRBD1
TGTGCCAGCAGTGAAGGACAGGGGTCGAACACTGAAGCTTTCTTT
CASSEGQGSNTEAFF
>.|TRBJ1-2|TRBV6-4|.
TGTGCCAGCAGTGAAGGCATAGGGGTAGGAGGCTACACCTTC
CASSEGIGVGGYTF
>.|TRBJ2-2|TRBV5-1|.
TGCGCCAGCAGCTTTACTACAACGAACACCGGGGAGCTGTTTTTT
CASSFTTTNTGELFF
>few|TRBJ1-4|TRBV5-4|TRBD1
TGTGCCAGCAGCTGGGGGACAGGTCCGTCTGCAACTAATGAAAAACTGTTTTTT
CASSWGTGPSATNEKLFF
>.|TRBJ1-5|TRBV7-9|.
TGTGCCAGCAGCTTAGCGGCAGAGGGACGTCAGCCCCAGCATTTT
CASSLAAEGRQPQHF
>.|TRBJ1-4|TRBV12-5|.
TGTGCTAGTGGTTTGGGAGTAGGAACTAATGAAAAACTGTTTTTT
CASGLGVGTNEKLFF
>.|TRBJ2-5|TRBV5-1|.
TGCGCCAGCAGCCCCCGGGACATAAAAGAGACCCAGTACTTC
CASSPRDIKETQYF
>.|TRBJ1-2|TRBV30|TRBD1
TGTGCCTGTTCTAGGGGGCAGGACTATGGCTACACCTTC
CACSRGQDYGYTF
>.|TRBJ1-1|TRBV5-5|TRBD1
TGTGCCAGCAGCAGGGGGACAGGGGGCACTGAAGCTTTCTTT
CASSRGTGGTEAFF
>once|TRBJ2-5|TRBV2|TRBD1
TGTGCCAGCAGTGACGGGGACAGGGGAAACTTC
CASSDGDRGNF
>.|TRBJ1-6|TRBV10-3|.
TGTGCCATCAGTGAGACCGGGGCCGCCCGCTCACCCCTCCACTTT
CAISETGAARSPLHF
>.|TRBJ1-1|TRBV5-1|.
TGCGCCAGCAGTCCGACAGAATCCCCCCCTGAAGCTTTCTTT
CASSPTESPPEAFF
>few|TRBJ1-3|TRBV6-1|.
TGTGCCAGCAGTGAAAGGTCCCGCTCTGGAAACACCATATATTTT
CASSERSRSGNTIYF
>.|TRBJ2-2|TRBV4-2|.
TGTGCCAGCAGCCAGGGACTCGGGCCCAGGGGGAACACCGGGGAGCTGTTTTTT
CASSQGLGPRGNTGELFF
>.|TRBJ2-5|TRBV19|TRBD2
TGTGCCAGTAGTATAGCAGCGGGGGCTCAAGAGACCCAGTACTTC
CASSIAAGAQETQYF
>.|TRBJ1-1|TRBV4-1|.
TGCGCCAGCAGCCACCCCCGACTCCCAGGGGACACTGAAGCTTTCTTT
CASSHPRLPGDTEAFF
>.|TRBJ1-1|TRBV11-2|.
TGTGCCAGCAGCTTAATGCAGGGCTCTAACACTGAAGCTTTCTTT
CASSLMQGSNTEAFF
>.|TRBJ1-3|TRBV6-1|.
TGTGCCAGCAGTGAACTGAGAGCGAAAAACACCATATATTTT
CASSELRAKNTIYF
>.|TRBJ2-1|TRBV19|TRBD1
TGTGCCAGTATCCAAACAGGGGGCTTTTTCGCCGAGCAGTTCTTC
CASIQTGGFFAEQFF
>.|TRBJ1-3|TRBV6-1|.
TGTGCCAGCAGTCCGAAGACCTCTGGAAACACCATATATTTT
CASSPKTSGNTIYF
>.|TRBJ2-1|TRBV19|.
TGTGCCAGTAGCGGTACCTACAATGAGCAGTTCTTC
CASSGTYNEQFF
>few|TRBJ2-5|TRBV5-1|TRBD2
TGCGCCAGCAGGAAGAGCGGGGGGCGGTTGGAGACCCAGTACTTC
CASRKSGGRLETQYF
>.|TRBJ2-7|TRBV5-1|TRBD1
TGCGCCAGCAGCCGGGATTGGGGGACAGGGAACAACGAGCAGTACTTC
CASSRDWGTGNNEQYF
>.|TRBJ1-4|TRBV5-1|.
TGCGCCAGCAGCTTGGCCATGGCGGGGAGGGAAAAACTGTTTTTT
CASSLAMAGREKLFF
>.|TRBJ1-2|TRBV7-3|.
TGTGCCAGCAGCTTAGGCCCGGGGAACTATGGCTACACCTTC
CASSLGPGNYGYTF
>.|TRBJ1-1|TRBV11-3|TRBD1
TGTGCCAGCAGGAAAGGACAGGCCGACCCGAACACTGAAGCTTTCTTT
CASRKGQADPNTEAFF
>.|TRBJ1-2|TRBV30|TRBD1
TGTGCCTGGAGCACAGGGGCTAACTATGGCTACACCTTC
CAWSTGANYGYTF
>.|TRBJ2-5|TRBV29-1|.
TGCAGCGCTTACGAGAGGGAGACCCAGTACTTC
CSAYERETQYF
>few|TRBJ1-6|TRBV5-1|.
TGCGCCAGCAGAACCGGGTCCAACTCCTATAATTCACCCCTCCACTTT
CASRTGSNSYNSPLHF
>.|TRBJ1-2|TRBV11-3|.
TGTGCCAGCAGCTTAGGGACCAGGGATTACTATGGCTACACCTTC
CASSLGTRDYYGYTF
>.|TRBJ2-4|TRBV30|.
TGTGCATGGAGGGCCAAAAACATTCAGTACTTC
CAWRAKNIQYF
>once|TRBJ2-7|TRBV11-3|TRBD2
TGTGCCAGCAGCTCAAGAGGGCTAGCGGGACCCCTTAACTCCTACGAGCAGTACTTC
CASSSRGLAGPLNSYEQYF
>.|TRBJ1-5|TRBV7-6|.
TGTGCCAGCAGCTTAGGAGGGGGAACTAATCAGCCCCAGCATTTT
CASSLGGGTNQPQHF
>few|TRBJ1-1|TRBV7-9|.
TGTGCCAGCAGCTTAACCCTCACAGGGCAGGCTGAAGCTTTCTTT
CASSLTLTGQAEAFF
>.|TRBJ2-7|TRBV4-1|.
TGCGCCAGCAGCCAAGTTCCCCTGAGAGGGACCTACGAGCAGTACTTC
CASSQVPLRGTYEQYF
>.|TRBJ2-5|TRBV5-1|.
TGCGCCAGCAGCGCTGACGGGGTCGGAGAGACCCAGTACTTC
CASSADGVGETQYF
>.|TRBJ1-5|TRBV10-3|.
TGTGCCATCAGTGAGAGAGGCAGGGATAGCAATCAGCCCCAGCATTTT
CAISERGRDSNQPQHF
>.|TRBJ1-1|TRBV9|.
TGTGCCAGCAGCGGAAGTGGGAAGAACACTGAAGCTTTCTTT
CASSGSGKNTEAFF
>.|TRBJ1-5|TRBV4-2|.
TGTGCCAGCAGCCAAGATCGTCGGGGCATCGATCAGCCCCAGCATTTT
CASSQDRRGIDQPQHF
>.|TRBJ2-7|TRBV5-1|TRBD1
TGCGCCAGCAGCGGACAGGGCTACGAGCAGTACTTC
CASSGQGYEQYF
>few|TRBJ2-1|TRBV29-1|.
TGCGGAACTCGTGACGGGGGCTCCTACAATGAGCAGTTCTTC
CGTRDGGSYNEQFF
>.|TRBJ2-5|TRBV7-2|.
TGTGCCAGCAGCCACCCATTTGGGCCTCAAGAGACCCAGTACTTC
CASSHPFGPQETQYF
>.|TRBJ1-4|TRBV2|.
TGTGCCAGCATAACCGGGGGGGCGTCTAATGAAAAACTGTTTTTT
CASITGGASNEKLFF
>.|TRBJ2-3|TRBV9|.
TGTGCCAGCAGCTCCTGGGTGGAGTCGGGAGATACGCAGTATTTT
CASSSWVESGDTQYF
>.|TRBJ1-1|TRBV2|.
TGTGCCAGCACCGGGGGGGTCCGAACTGAAGCTTTCTTT
CASTGGVRTEAFF
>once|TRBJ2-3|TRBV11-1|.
TGTGCCAGCAGCTTAGGACCACCCTTACAGGGACTGGATACGCAGTATTTT
CASSLGPPLQGLDTQYF